Shown below are 14 T cell receptor beta chains from a single sample sequenced in a study of blood T cell repertoires in COVID-19 (dated by TCRdb to 2020 to 2021). Libraries came from the immunoSEQ multiplex PCR assay. TCRdb obtained this table from immuneACCESS and retained in-frame rearrangements with V and J assigned. These tables miss some clones; where compared with another copy, unresolved V genes account for less than half of the shortfall, and the remainder is unexplained. The sample records approximately 210,000 clones, roughly 79% of which are singletons. The ten biggest clones cover 8.5% to 10% of the sample. The sequencing input was PBMCs or T cells enriched from blood (not recorded which). Source of these receptors: a woman between 45 and 60 years old with acute COVID-19.

The CDR3 loop reads CASSGGGPYQPQHF. CDR3 nucleotide sequence: TGTGCCAGCAGCGGAGGGGGCCCATATCAGCCCCAGCATTTT. This rearrangement joins TRBV6-2 or TRBV6-3 to TRBJ1-5, with 7 nucleotides matching TRBD1. The CDR3 is 14 amino acids. Trimming took 6 bases from V and 5 from J; bases not matched to a gene: 7. Germline CDR1 MNHEY, CDR2 SVGEGT.

Here the CDR3 reads CASSLSSGRASTGELFF. In DNA form, the CDR3 reads TGTGCCAGCAGCTTAAGTAGCGGGAGGGCCAGCACCGGGGAGCTGTTTTTT. The rearrangement uses TRBV11-2 and TRBJ2-2; 11 bases are shared with TRBD2. V trimming: 2 bases; J trimming: 4 bases; junction bases outside the gene matches: 6. This CDR3 spans 17 amino acids. The germline V gene encodes CDR1 SGHAT and CDR2 FQNNGV. The full variable domain, with the rest looked up from reference TRBV11-2 and TRBJ2-2, is EAGVAQSPRYKIIEKRQSVAFWCNPISGHATLYWYQQILGQGPKLLIQFQNNGVVDDSQLPKDRFSAERLKGVDSTLKIQPAKLEDSAVYLCASSLSSGRASTGELFFGEGSRLTVL.

Concerning this clone itself: This CDR3 is also generated by other DNA sequences in the sample. This chain connects TRBV7-2 to TRBJ2-7, with 7 bases fitting TRBD2. The CDR3 loop spans 14 amino acids. V was clipped by 4 bases and J by 1 base; unmatched bases: 4. CDR1 is SGHTA and CDR2 is FQGNSA in the germline V gene. DNA of the CDR3: TGTGCCAGCAGCTGGACGGGGGGTTCCTACGAGCAGTACTTC. Protein sequence: CASSWTGGSYEQYF.

V gene TRBV19 combines with J gene TRBJ1-1; D may be TRBD1 (6 bases). The CDR3 is 14 residues long. V lost 3 bases and J 10 bases, leaving 18 bases between the germline ends. Per the germline V gene, CDR1 is LNHDA and CDR2 is SQIVND (reference sequence). This CDR3 is CASSIGRAGVRAFF. CDR3 DNA: TGTGCCAGTAGTATTGGCCGGGCAGGGGTACGAGCTTTCTTT.

This chain uses TRBV5-1 with TRBJ2-1, with 13 bases that match TRBD2. The J segment lost 7 bases and the V segment lost 3 bases, leaving 7 bases of the junction unmatched. CDR1 and CDR2 (germline): SGHRS, YFSETQ. This CDR3 has 16 amino acids. This chain's CDR3 is CASSSALTSGRNEQFF. Here the CDR3 DNA reads TGCGCCAGCAGCTCGGCCCTGACTAGCGGGAGGAATGAGCAGTTCTTC.

The V gene is TRBV29-1, the J gene TRBJ2-5, with D tentatively TRBD1 (7 bases). Germline-derived CDR1 and CDR2 are SQVTM and ANQGSEA. CDR3 size: 16 residues. Trimming cost V 6 bases and J 2 bases, with 22 bases left between them. Here the CDR3 DNA reads TGCAGCGTCATGGAGGGGGCAAACTACCTTCAAGAGACCCAGTACTTC. Encoded protein: CSVMEGANYLQETQYF.

CDR3 sequence: CAWSGRERGGGTDTQYF. CDR3 nucleotides: TGTGCCTGGAGTGGCAGGGAGCGAGGGGGAGGCACAGATACGCAGTATTTT. This chain connects TRBV30 to TRBJ2-3; the D gene is possibly TRBD1 (6 bases). The CDR3 consists of 17 residues. Trimming left V 1 base short and J 1 base short, with 18 bases between. The germline V gene has CDR1 GTSNPN and CDR2 SVGIG (reference sequence). The variable domain in full, with the rest retrieved from reference TRBV30 and TRBJ2-3, is SQTIHQWPATLVQPVGSPLSLECTVEGTSNPNLYWYRQAAGRGLQLLFYSVGIGQISSEVPQNLSASRPQDRQFILSSKKLLLSDSGFYLCAWSGRERGGGTDTQYFGPGTRLTVL.

The CDR3 loop reads CASSSQGGGTQYF. Written as DNA, the CDR3 is TGTGCCAGCAGCTCCCAGGGGGGTGGTACGCAGTATTTT. The chain employs TRBV7-9 and TRBJ2-3, with D possibly matching TRBD1 (7 bases). V was cut by 4 bases and J by 8 bases, with 13 bases left in between. Germline values: CDR1 SEHNR, CDR2 FQNEAQ (reference sequence). This CDR3 region has 13 residues.

V usage is TRBV6-1 and J usage is TRBJ1-6, with 7 bases lining up with TRBD1. After removal of 0 bases from V and 4 bases from J, the junction contained 3 bases not matched to a gene. Germline V CDR1 and CDR2: MNHNS, SASEGT. The CDR3 extends over 16 amino acids. The DNA of the CDR3 is TGTGCCAGCAGTGAAGCTGGGGACAGTTATAATTCACCCCTCCACTTT. Its translation: CASSEAGDSYNSPLHF.

The chain is built from TRBV6-5 and TRBJ2-1; TRBD2 matches at 11 bases. The ends lost 5 bases at V and 10 bases at J; junction bases unmatched: 7. The CDR3 spans 14 residues. Germline V gene sequence: CDR1 MNHEY, CDR2 SVGAGI. This chain's CDR3 is CASSQLAGVLEQFF. CDR3 DNA: TGTGCCAGCAGTCAACTAGCGGGAGTCCTCGAGCAGTTCTTC.

V and J are TRBV11-1 and TRBJ2-3; 7 bases align to TRBD1. The trim removed 5 bases at V and 2 bases at J, leaving 10 bases unmatched. CDR3 length: 16 residues. The V gene's germline CDR1 is SGHAT and CDR2 FQDESV (reference sequence). CDR3 sequence reads: CASSPWMTGNTDTQYF. The CDR3 nucleotides read TGTGCCAGCAGCCCGTGGATGACAGGGAACACAGATACGCAGTATTTT.

The chain couples TRBV18 to TRBJ2-7; D is unclear. This CDR3 contains 16 residues. CDR1 and CDR2 (germline): KGHSH, LQKENI. Trimming left V 1 base short and J 9 bases short, with 22 bases between. In DNA form, the CDR3 reads TGTGCCAGCTCACCACGGCAGGCAACCCCCGTCGGCGCGCAGTACTTC. Protein product: CASSPRQATPVGAQYF.

This clone turned up a few times. This rearrangement joins TRBV2 to TRBJ2-1, with 8 positions matching TRBD2. The CDR3 is made up of 19 amino acids. Germline values: CDR1 SNHLY, CDR2 FYNNEI. The J segment lost 0 bases and the V segment lost 4 bases, leaving 14 bases of the junction unmatched. CDR3 sequence reads: CASSGQTEGGRSSYNEQFF. CDR3 in DNA: TGTGCCAGCAGTGGACAGACAGAGGGCGGGAGGAGCTCCTACAATGAGCAGTTCTTC.

This clone was observed once. The chain links TRBV19 to TRBJ1-2, with D possibly being TRBD1 (6 bases). Germline values: CDR1 LNHDA, CDR2 SQIVND (reference sequence). V lost 4 bases and J 5 bases, leaving 11 bases between the germline ends. The length of the CDR3 is 13 residues. Written as DNA, the CDR3 is TGTGCCAGTAGTACTAGGGACATTTATGGCTACACCTTC. Translating gives CASSTRDIYGYTF.